This T cell receptor (beta chain) was retrieved from a study of regulatory T cells in long-lasting Graves disease (dated by TCRdb to the early 2020s). Study-level background: Newly diagnosed Graves' disease patients had taken antithyroid drugs for less than 3 months. TCR sequencing covered some 13 persistent and 20 or so newly diagnosed Graves' disease patients, some 33 samples in total. The study was registered as a clinical trial and conducted in China. Persistent Graves' disease patients were compared with newly diagnosed Graves' disease patients by peripheral blood TCR sequencing and RNA sequencing. The full study reports these points: Preferential use of TRBV28, TRBJ1-2 and TRBJ2-5 was observed in persistent disease, whereas TRBV20-1 and TRBJ2-1 were favored in newly diagnosed disease. The authors noted that the small sample size was a limitation that may lower accuracy. Persistent patients shared more public clonotypes among themselves (2,741) than newly diagnosed patients did (over 900). Sequencing and analysis were restricted to the TCR beta chain. Because the primary lesion, thyroid tissue, could not be accessed, the study looked at peripheral blood alone. Compared with newly diagnosed patients, persistent Graves' disease patients had lower TCR Shannon entropy and fewer highly expanded clones, which suggests clonal expansion.

The library was generated by multiplex PCR. Instrument on record: Illumina HiSeq 4000. CDR3 regions were amplified by Arm-PCR with iRepertoire HTBI primers to construct TCR beta libraries. PCR products were gel purified before sequencing. The original pipeline was this. A total of fewer than 65 TRBV and about 13 TRBJ segments were identified across samples and were used for gene usage analysis of CDR3 amino acid clonotypes. Filtered high-quality paired reads were merged into contigs using COPE and FqMerger. BLAST was used to align contigs to the IMGT TRBV, TRBD and TRBJ reference genes, and CDR3 was defined following IMGT. Any clonotype with a frequency above 0.1% was counted as a highly expanded clone. Repertoire diversity was measured by Shannon entropy, and V-J evenness by the Gini coefficient. A clonotype was considered public if more than one individual shared it. Starting from the raw public reads, TCRdb applied fastp trimming at Q25, assembled clones with MiXCR and retained in-frame beta chains. All rows with the same CDR3 protein become a single entry with the most common DNA and genes. The V and J calls come from TCRdb's annotation, not from the publication. The sample profile shows hundreds of thousands of distinct CDR3 sequences; 9.5% to 15% of them were found once. The ten most abundant clones make up about 8.9% of the sample.

The meaning of the sample's time point label: newly diagnosed GD, antithyroid drugs for less than 3 months. For both TCR sequencing and RNA sequencing, RNA was extracted from PBMCs in TRIzol. The diagnosis of Graves' disease followed American Thyroid Association guidelines. Patients for the study were recruited at an endocrinology department in Xi'an, China. Each patient gave approximately 10 milliliters of peripheral blood, collected in an EDTA anticoagulant tube. Ficoll Paque Plus density gradient separation was used to isolate PBMCs, and no additional T cell sorting was done. An Agilent 2100 Bioanalyzer and agarose gel were used to assess RNA quality, and a NanoDrop 2000 was used to measure RNA concentration. Relative to germline, V is 6 bases shorter and J is 0 bases shorter, with 14 bases between their ends. The CDR1 and CDR2 encoded by the germline V gene are MNHEY and SVGEGT. The CDR3 runs 15 amino acids, cysteine and phenylalanine included. The sequence is cut down to CDR3 DNA, 45 bases in frame from base 1.

This clonotype appeared many times. What this receptor recognizes is not known. No qualities accompany the bases; no much larger clone lies one base away. The sample was also linked to a second study, of T cells in Graves' hyperthyroidism and ophthalmopathy. The second study's paper adds: A patient counted as having stable Graves' hyperthyroidism if no progression to ophthalmopathy occurred over 18 months of follow-up. Hyperthyroidism patients were newly diagnosed, with disease duration under 2 months, and aged 18 to 65 years. Any patient with an uncontrolled infection, another autoimmune disease, pregnancy or lactation was excluded. Diagnoses relied on clinical symptoms, serum thyroxine and TRAb, thyroid ultrasound and orbital computed tomography. The first round of RT-PCR for the TCR CDR3 was performed with the HTBI primer set and the Qiagen OneStep RT-PCR kit. Blood samples also contained most of the expanded thyroid clonotypes (frequency above 0.001), which suggests that blood repertoires may reflect thyroid immune responses. Ophthalmopathy was separated from stable hyperthyroidism by a 13 V-J signature model, with approximately 89% sensitivity and just over 81% specificity obtained in cross-validation and 80%/75% obtained in testing. During validation, the model predicted progression to ophthalmopathy a median of approximately 6 months ahead of onset, with more than 60% sensitivity and 72% to 80% specificity. TCR V-J signatures able to tell the groups apart were searched for in a discovery cohort of 100 patients, of whom roughly 42 had Graves' ophthalmopathy and about 55 had stable Graves' hyperthyroidism. Prospective prediction of ophthalmopathy was tested in an independent validation cohort of approximately 19 hyperthyroidism patients and around 16 patients who later progressed to ophthalmopathy. The 90 to 100 discovery patients were randomly split 7:3 into training and test sets. In addition, the study compared T-cell repertoires in thyroid tissue and in blood from five to seven Graves' hyperthyroidism patients. Once sampling was done, hyperthyroidism patients were given methimazole at a starting dose of 30 mg daily, whereas ophthalmopathy patients were given high-dose intravenous methylprednisolone. A second multiplex PCR round built the libraries, followed by size selection and purification. Paired-end sequencing of the libraries was performed with 100 bp reads on an Illumina HiSeq2000. SOAPnuke was used to process the raw data, with reads discarded if the reads contained adapters or uncalled bases, had a mean Phred below 15, or lacked an exact constant-primer or identifier match. High-quality paired reads were merged with COPE v1.2.5, and unique nucleotide sequences were defined as clonotypes. Clonotypes were aligned to IMGT TRBV, TRBD and TRBJ reference segments using MiTCR v1.1. Analysis was restricted to V-J combinations with a frequency above 0.0001, which covered 98% to 99.2% of repertoires. The TCS score was defined as the ratio of F50 (clonal expansion) to E x V (chaos), calculated using BLOSUM62-based TCRdist between CDR3 peptides within each V-J. Welch's t-statistics and random forest reduced approximately 520 V-J features to 10 to 15, which were used in a naive Bayes classifier (R e1071). No statistical method was used to set the sample size in advance, and investigators knew the group allocation. According to the paper, TCR Vbeta CDR3 sequencing was carried out on some 140 peripheral blood samples, which came from around 43 ophthalmopathy, some 73 hyperthyroidism and roughly 17 progressor patients.

The source was peripheral blood mononuclear cells (PBMCs), collected at new diagnosis, from a patient treated with antithyroid drugs. The V gene is TRBV6-2 or TRBV6-3 and the J gene is TRBJ1-1, with the identity of the D gene unclear. The receptor's source is a woman aged 30 to 39 with Graves disease. Donor details come from another sample of the same person, matched by shared clones. The CDR3 amino acid sequence is: CASSELRGVNTEAFF. The DNA sequence is TGTGCCAGCAGCGAATTACGGGGTGTGAACACTGAAGCTTTCTTT.